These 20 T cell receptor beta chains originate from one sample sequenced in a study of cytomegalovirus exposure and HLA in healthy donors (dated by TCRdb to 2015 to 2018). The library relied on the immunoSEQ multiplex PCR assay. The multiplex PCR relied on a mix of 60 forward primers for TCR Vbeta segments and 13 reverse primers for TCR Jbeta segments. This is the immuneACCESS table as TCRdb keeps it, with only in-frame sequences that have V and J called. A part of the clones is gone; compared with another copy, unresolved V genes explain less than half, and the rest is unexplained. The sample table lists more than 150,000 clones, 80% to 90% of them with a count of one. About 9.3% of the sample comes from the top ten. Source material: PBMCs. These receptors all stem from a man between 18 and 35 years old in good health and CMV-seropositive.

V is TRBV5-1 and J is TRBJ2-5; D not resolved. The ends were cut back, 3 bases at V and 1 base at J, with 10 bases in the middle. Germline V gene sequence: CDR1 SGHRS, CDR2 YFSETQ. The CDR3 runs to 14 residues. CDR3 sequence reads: CASSSMMSQETQYF. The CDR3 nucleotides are TGCGCCAGCAGCTCTATGATGTCCCAAGAGACCCAGTACTTC.

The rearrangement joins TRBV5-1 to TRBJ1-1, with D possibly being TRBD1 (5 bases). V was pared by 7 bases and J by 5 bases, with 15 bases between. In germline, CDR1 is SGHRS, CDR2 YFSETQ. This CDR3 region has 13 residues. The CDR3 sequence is CASHVAGGTEAFF. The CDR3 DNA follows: TGCGCCAGCCACGTAGCGGGGGGGACTGAAGCTTTCTTT.

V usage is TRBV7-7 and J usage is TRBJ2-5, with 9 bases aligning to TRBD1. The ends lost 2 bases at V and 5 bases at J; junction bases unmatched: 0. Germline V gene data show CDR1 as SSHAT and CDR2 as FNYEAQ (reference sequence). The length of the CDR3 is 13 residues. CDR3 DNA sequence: TGTGCCAGCAGCTTAACAGGGGGCGAGACCCAGTACTTC. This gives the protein CASSLTGGETQYF. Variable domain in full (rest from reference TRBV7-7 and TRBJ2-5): GAGVSQSPRYKVTKRGQDVTLRCDPISSHATLYWYQQALGQGPEFLTYFNYEAQPDKSGLPSDRFSAERPEGSISTLTIQRTEQRDSAMYRCASSLTGGETQYFGPGTRLLVL.

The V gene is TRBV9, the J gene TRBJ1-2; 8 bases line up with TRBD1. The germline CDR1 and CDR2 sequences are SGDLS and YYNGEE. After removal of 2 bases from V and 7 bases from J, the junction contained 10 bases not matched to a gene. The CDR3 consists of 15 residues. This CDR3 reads CASSVTGQGAGGYTF. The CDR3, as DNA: TGTGCCAGCAGCGTCACCGGACAGGGTGCAGGTGGCTACACCTTC.

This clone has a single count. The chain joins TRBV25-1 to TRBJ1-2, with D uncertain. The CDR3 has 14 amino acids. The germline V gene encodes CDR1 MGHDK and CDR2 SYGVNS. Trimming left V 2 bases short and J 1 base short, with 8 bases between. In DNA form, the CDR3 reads TGTGCCAGCAGTGAACCCGGGAATAACTATGGCTACACCTTC. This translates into CASSEPGNNYGYTF.

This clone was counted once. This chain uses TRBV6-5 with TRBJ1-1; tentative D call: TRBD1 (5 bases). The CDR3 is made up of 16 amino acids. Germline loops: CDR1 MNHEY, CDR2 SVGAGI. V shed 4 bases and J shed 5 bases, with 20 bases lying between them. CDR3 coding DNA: TGTGCCAGCAGTTCGGCAGCGGGGCAGGGCTGGACTGAAGCTTTCTTT. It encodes CASSSAAGQGWTEAFF.

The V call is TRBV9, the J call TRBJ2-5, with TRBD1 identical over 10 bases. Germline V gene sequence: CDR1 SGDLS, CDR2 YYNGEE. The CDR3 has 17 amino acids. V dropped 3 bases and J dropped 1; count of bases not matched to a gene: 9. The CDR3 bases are TGTGCCAGCAGCGAAAACCGGGACAGGGGTGGCCAAGAGACCCAGTACTTC. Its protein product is CASSENRDRGGQETQYF.

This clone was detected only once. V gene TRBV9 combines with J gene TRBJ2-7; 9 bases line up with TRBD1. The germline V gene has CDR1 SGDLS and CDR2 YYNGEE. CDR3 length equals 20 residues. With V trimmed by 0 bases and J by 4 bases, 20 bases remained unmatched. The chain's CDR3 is CASSVGAGTGNIMSSYEQYF. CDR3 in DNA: TGTGCCAGCAGCGTAGGGGCCGGGACAGGGAACATAATGTCGAGTTACGAGCAGTACTTC.

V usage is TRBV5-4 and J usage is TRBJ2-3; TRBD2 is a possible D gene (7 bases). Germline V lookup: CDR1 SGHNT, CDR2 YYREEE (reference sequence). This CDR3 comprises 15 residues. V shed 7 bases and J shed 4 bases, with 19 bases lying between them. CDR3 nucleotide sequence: TGTGCCAGCGAGAAGGGGGGGGGCGGGCCAGATACGCAGTATTTT. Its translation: CASEKGGGGPDTQYF.

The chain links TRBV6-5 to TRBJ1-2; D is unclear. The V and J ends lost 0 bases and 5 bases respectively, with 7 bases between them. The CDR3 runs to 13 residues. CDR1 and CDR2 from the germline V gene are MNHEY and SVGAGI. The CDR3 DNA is TGTGCCAGCAGTTACTCACACCTTTATGGCTACACCTTC. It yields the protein CASSYSHLYGYTF.

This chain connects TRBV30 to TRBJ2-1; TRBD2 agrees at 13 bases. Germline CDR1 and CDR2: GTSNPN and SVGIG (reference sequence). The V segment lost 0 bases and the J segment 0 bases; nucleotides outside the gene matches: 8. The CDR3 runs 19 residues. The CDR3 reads CAWSVKGLAGTSSYNEQFF. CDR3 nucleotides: TGTGCCTGGAGTGTAAAGGGACTAGCGGGGACTAGCTCCTACAATGAGCAGTTCTTC.

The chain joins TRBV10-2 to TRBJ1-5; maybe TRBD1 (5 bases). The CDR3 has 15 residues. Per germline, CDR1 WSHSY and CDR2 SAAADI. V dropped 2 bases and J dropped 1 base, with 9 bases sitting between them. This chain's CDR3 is CASSERGNSNQPQHF. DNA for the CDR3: TGCGCCAGCAGTGAGAGGGGTAACAGCAATCAGCCCCAGCATTTT.

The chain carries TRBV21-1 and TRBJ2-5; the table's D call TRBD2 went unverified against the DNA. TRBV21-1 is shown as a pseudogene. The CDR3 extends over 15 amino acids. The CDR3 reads CASSTQAGGLEAQYF. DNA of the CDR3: TGTGCCAGCAGCACTCAAGCGGGGGGGCTAGAGGCCCAGTACTTC.

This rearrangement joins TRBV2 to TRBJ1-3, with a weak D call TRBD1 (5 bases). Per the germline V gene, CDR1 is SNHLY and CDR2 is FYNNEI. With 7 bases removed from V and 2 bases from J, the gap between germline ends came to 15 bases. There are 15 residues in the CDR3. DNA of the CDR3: TGTGCCAGCACCGAGTGGGGGGGTGCTGGAAACACCATATATTTT. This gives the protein CASTEWGGAGNTIYF.

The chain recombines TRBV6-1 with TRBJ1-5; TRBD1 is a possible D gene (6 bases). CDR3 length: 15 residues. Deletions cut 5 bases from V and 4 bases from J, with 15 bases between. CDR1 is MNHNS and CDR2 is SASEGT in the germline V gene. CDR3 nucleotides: TGTGCCAGCAGTCTTGATGGGGGCGCGAATCAGCCCCAGCATTTT. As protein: CASSLDGGANQPQHF.

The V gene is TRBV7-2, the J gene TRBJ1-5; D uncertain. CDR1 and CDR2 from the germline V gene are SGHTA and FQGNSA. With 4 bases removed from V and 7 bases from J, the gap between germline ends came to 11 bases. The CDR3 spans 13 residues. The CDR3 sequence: CASSSHVGQPQHF. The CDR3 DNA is TGTGCCAGCAGCTCCCACGTGGGCCAGCCCCAGCATTTT.

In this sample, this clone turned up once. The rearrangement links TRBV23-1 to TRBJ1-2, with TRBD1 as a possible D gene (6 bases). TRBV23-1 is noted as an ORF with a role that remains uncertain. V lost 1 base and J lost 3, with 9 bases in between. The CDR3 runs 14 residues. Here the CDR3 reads CASSQLGGDYGYTF. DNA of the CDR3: TGCGCCAGCAGTCAATTAGGGGGGGACTATGGCTACACCTTC.

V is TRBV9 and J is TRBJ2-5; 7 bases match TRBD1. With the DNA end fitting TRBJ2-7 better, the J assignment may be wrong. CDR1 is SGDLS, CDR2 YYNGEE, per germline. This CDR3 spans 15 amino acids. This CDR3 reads CASSVGVGGKYEQYF. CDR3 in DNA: TGTGCCAGCAGCGTAGGAGTAGGGGGCAAATACGAGCAGTACTTC.

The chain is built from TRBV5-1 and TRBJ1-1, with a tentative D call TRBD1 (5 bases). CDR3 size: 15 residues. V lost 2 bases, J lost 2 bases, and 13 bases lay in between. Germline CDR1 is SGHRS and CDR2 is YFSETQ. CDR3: CASSLDSPINTEAFF. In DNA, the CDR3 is TGCGCCAGCAGCTTAGACAGCCCGATAAACACTGAAGCTTTCTTT.

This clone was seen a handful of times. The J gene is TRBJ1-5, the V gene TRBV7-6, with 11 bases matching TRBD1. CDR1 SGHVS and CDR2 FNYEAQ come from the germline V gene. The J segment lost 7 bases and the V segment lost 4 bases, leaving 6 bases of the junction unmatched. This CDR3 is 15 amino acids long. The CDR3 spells CASSSGTGGGQPQHF. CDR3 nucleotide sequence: TGTGCCAGCAGCTCCGGGACAGGGGGAGGACAGCCCCAGCATTTT.